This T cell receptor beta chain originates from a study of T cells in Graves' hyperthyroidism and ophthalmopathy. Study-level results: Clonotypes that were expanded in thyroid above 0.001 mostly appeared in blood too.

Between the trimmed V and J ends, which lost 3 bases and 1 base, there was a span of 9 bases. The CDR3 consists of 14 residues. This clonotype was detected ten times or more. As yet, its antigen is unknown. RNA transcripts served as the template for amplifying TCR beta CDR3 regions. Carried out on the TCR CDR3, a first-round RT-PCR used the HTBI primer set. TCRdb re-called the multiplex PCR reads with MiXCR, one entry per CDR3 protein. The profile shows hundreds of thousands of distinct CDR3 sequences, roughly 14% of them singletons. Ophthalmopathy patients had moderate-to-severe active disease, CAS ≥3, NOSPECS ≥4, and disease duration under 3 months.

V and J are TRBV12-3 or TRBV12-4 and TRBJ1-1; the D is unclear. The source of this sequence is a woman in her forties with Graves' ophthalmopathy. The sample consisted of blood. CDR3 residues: CASSFGVPNTEAFF. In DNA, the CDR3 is TGTGCCAGCAGTTTTGGGGTCCCGAACACTGAAGCTTTCTTT.